One and the same sample provided the 23 T cell receptor beta chains below, sequenced in a study of siplizumab effects on memory and regulatory T cells. Assay used: immunoSEQ multiplex PCR; TCRdb lists only in-frame clones, some missing. The profile shows about 94,000 clones, around 94% of them singletons. Specimen: non-Treg CD4+ T cells sorted from blood. The receptors here all came from a human donor in good health.

The gene calls are TRBV2 and TRBJ2-7; TRBD2 aligns across 10 bases. V gave up 6 bases and J gave up 4 bases; unmatched junction bases: 18. The CDR3 has 18 residues. CDR1 is SNHLY, CDR2 FYNNEI, per germline. This chain's CDR3 is CASSRTLGASGRAYEQYF. CDR3 nucleotide sequence: TGTGCCAGCAGCCGGACGCTAGGGGCTAGCGGGAGAGCGTACGAGCAGTACTTC.

This clone was seen only once. An end of the junction differs from the germline gene, which may be a read error. The chain links TRBV6-5 to TRBJ1-2; D gene uncertain. CDR1 and CDR2 (germline): MNHEY, SVGAGI. CDR3 length: 16 amino acids. This CDR3 reads CASSYSSIDGRPSQSF. In DNA, the CDR3 is TGTGCCAGCAGTTACTCGTCAATCGATGGCAGGCCCTCTCAGAGCTTC.

V gene TRBV10-3 combines with J gene TRBJ2-7; no reliable D call. The V and J ends lost 3 bases and 3 bases respectively, with 6 bases between them. Germline V gene data show CDR1 as ENHRY and CDR2 as SYGVKD. The CDR3 has 12 amino acids. The DNA of the CDR3 is TGTGCCATCAGTGACAGAGTCTACGAGCAGTACTTC. Its protein is CAISDRVYEQYF.

The chain combines TRBV9 with TRBJ1-1; D gene uncertain. In germline, CDR1 is SGDLS, CDR2 YYNGEE. The CDR3 consists of 13 residues. With 1 base removed from V and 4 bases from J, the gap between germline ends came to 8 bases. The CDR3 here is CASSVKLGTEAFF. CDR3 bases: TGTGCCAGCAGCGTAAAATTGGGCACTGAAGCTTTCTTT.

This chain links TRBV4-1 with TRBJ1-5; D call uncertain. The CDR3 spans 15 residues. V was pared by 0 bases and J by 3 bases, with 9 bases between. Germline values: CDR1 MGHRA, CDR2 YSYEKL. The CDR3 region has the DNA TGCGCCAGCAGCCAAGAAACCGGTACCAATCAGCCCCAGCATTTT. Its translation is CASSQETGTNQPQHF.

The V and J genes are TRBV5-1 and TRBJ2-5; 7 bases agree with TRBD2. The J segment lost 7 bases and the V segment lost 3 bases, leaving 9 bases of the junction unmatched. Germline-derived CDR1 and CDR2 are SGHRS and YFSETQ. The CDR3 spans 14 residues. The CDR3 coding sequence is TGCGCCAGCAGCTCGGACGTGTCGGGAGGGACCCAGTACTTC. Residues: CASSSDVSGGTQYF.

The chain is built from TRBV2 and TRBJ1-2, with D hard to call. V shed 6 bases and J shed 2 bases, with 10 bases lying between them. CDR1 and CDR2 from the germline V gene are SNHLY and FYNNEI. This CDR3 spans 13 amino acids. The CDR3 DNA sequence: TGTGCCAGCAGCGAGGACTGGAACTATGGCTACACCTTC. Translating gives CASSEDWNYGYTF.

This rearrangement joins TRBV9 to TRBJ1-1; no definite D call. V was cut by 0 bases and J by 1 base, with 7 bases left in between. This CDR3 region has 14 residues. From germline, CDR1 is SGDLS and CDR2 YYNGEE. CDR3 sequence (DNA): TGTGCCAGCAGCGTAGCGTCCTGGAACACTGAAGCTTTCTTT. It is translated as CASSVASWNTEAFF.

The chain is built from TRBV5-1 and TRBJ2-2; TRBD2 aligns across 7 bases. The trim removed 1 base at V and 4 bases at J, leaving 4 bases unmatched. In germline, CDR1 is SGHRS, CDR2 YFSETQ. The CDR3 spans 15 residues. The CDR3 sequence is CASSLSAGVTGELFF. The CDR3 region has the DNA TGCGCCAGCAGCTTGTCCGCGGGAGTCACCGGGGAGCTGTTTTTT.

This chain connects TRBV7-6 to TRBJ2-2; D gene uncertain. V gave up 0 bases and J gave up 8 bases, with 4 bases separating them. The CDR3 length is 12 residues. CDR1 and CDR2 from the germline V gene are SGHVS and FNYEAQ. CDR3 nucleotides: TGTGCCAGCAGCTTAGCGCAGGGGGAGCTGTTTTTT. Protein: CASSLAQGELFF.

CDR3 in DNA: TGCACCAGCAGCCGACTAGCGGGGGGTAACAATGAGCAGTTCTTC. Protein: CTSSRLAGGNNEQFF. The rearrangement joins TRBV1 to TRBJ2-1; the D call TRBD2 from the table was never checked on the DNA. TRBV1 is recorded as a pseudogene. This CDR3 region has 15 residues.

V usage is TRBV18 and J usage is TRBJ2-3, with D uncertain. V gave up 5 bases and J gave up 4 bases, with 7 bases separating them. This CDR3 is built from 12 residues. In germline, CDR1 is KGHSH, CDR2 LQKENI. The CDR3 DNA is TGTGCCAGCTCAAACCCGGCAGATACGCAGTATTTT. Its translation is CASSNPADTQYF.

This rearrangement joins TRBV30 to TRBJ2-1; a weak D match, TRBD2 (6 bases). The CDR3 runs 13 residues. Germline-derived CDR1 and CDR2 are GTSNPN and SVGIG (reference sequence). V was clipped by 2 bases and J by 5 bases, with 10 bases between them. Written as DNA, the CDR3 is TGTGCCTGGAGTATTGGCGGGAACAATGAGCAGTTCTTC. It codes for CAWSIGGNNEQFF.

This sequence joins TRBV6-6 and TRBJ1-3; TRBD1 might be the D (6 bases). CDR1 and CDR2 from the germline V gene are MNHNY and SVGAGI (reference sequence). The length of the CDR3 is 15 residues. Trimming removed 2 bases from V and 2 bases from J, with 10 bases in between. The CDR3 DNA sequence: TGTGCCAGCAGTTACGTGGGGGGCCCTGGAAACACCATATATTTT. Translation: CASSYVGGPGNTIYF.

The V call is TRBV11-3, the J call TRBJ2-3, with D uncertain. This CDR3 is 14 amino acids long. Germline CDR1 SGHNT, CDR2 YENEEA. Trimming pared 1 base from V and 0 bases from J, leaving 5 bases between. Written as DNA, the CDR3 is TGTGCCAGCAGCTTAGGGGGTAGCACAGATACGCAGTATTTT. This encodes CASSLGGSTDTQYF.

The chain couples TRBV27 to TRBJ1-5, with TRBD1 matching over 7 bases. The CDR3 consists of 15 residues. CDR1 is MNHEY and CDR2 is SMNVEV in the germline V gene (reference sequence). Trimming took 6 bases from V and 1 from J; bases not matched to a gene: 6. The CDR3: CASSLTGKSNQPQHF. For the CDR3, the DNA is TGTGCCAGCAGCCTGACAGGGAAAAGCAATCAGCCCCAGCATTTT.

The genes are TRBV2 and TRBJ2-5; the match to TRBD2 covers 10 bases. J gave up 4 bases and V 2 bases, and 7 bases lay outside the gene matches. Germline-derived CDR1 and CDR2 are SNHLY and FYNNEI. The CDR3 spans 16 residues. The CDR3 spells CASSERLAGVGETQYF. The CDR3, as DNA: TGTGCCAGCAGTGAACGGCTAGCGGGGGTGGGAGAGACCCAGTACTTC.

V usage is TRBV18 and J usage is TRBJ2-7; D may be TRBD2 (6 bases). This CDR3 has 15 residues. CDR1 and CDR2 from the germline V gene are KGHSH and LQKENI. Trimming shortened V by 3 bases and J by 2 bases, and 14 bases separated the two germline ends. The CDR3: CASSPPGTDPYEQYF. Written as DNA, the CDR3 is TGTGCCAGCTCACCGCCTGGGACTGACCCCTACGAGCAGTACTTC. Complete variable domain (other parts from reference TRBV18 and TRBJ2-7): NAGVMQNPRHLVRRRGQEARLRCSPMKGHSHVYWYRQLPEEGLKFMVYLQKENIIDESGMPKERFSAEFPKEGPSILRIQQVVRGDSAAYFCASSPPGTDPYEQYFGPGTRLTVT.

Here the CDR3 reads CASSLGGQGSYEQYF. For the CDR3, the DNA is TGCGCCAGCAGCTTGGGGGGACAGGGGTCCTACGAGCAGTACTTC. The V call is TRBV5-1, the J call TRBJ2-7; 10 bases match TRBD1. The CDR3 is 15 amino acids. The germline V gene encodes CDR1 SGHRS and CDR2 YFSETQ. V dropped 0 bases and J dropped 1; count of bases not matched to a gene: 1.

The V and J genes are TRBV5-1 and TRBJ2-2; D could derive from TRBD1 or TRBD2 (5 bases each). The ends were cut back, 0 bases at V and 5 bases at J, with 14 bases in the middle. CDR3 length: 16 residues. The germline V gene has CDR1 SGHRS and CDR2 YFSETQ. The CDR3 reads CASSLERGAGTGELFF. The DNA for the CDR3 is TGCGCCAGCAGCTTGGAACGGGGCGCGGGTACCGGGGAGCTGTTTTTT.

The count of this clone is one. The rearrangement links TRBV5-1 to TRBJ2-5; TRBD1 is a possible D gene (5 bases). The CDR3 has 13 amino acids. V lost 2 bases to trimming and J lost 1 base, with 6 bases between them. Germline V gives CDR1 SGHRS, CDR2 YFSETQ. The CDR3 DNA is TGCGCCAGCAGCTTAGACAGCCAAGAGACCCAGTACTTC. It yields the protein CASSLDSQETQYF.

The J gene is TRBJ2-5, the V gene TRBV4-1; TRBD2 is a possible D gene (7 bases). The V end lost 0 bases, the J end lost 3 bases, and 14 bases lay between the germline ends. The CDR3 runs 16 residues. Germline values: CDR1 MGHRA, CDR2 YSYEKL. The CDR3 region is CASSQDRGAEKETQYF. CDR3 nucleotide sequence: TGCGCCAGCAGCCAAGACCGGGGGGCCGAAAAAGAGACCCAGTACTTC.

The rearrangement uses TRBV7-9 and TRBJ2-7; D tentatively fits TRBD1 or TRBD2 (6 bases each). Trimming stripped 0 bases from V and 1 base from J, with 13 bases between. This CDR3 contains 16 residues. Germline V gives CDR1 SEHNR, CDR2 FQNEAQ (reference sequence). The chain's CDR3 is CASSLAGASVSYEQYF. CDR3 DNA sequence: TGTGCCAGCAGCTTAGCGGGGGCTAGCGTATCCTACGAGCAGTACTTC. Variable domain in full (rest from reference TRBV7-9 and TRBJ2-7): DTGVSQNPRHKITKRGQNVTFRCDPISEHNRLYWYRQTLGQGPEFLTYFQNEAQLEKSRLLSDRFSAERPKGSFSTLEIQRTEQGDSAMYLCASSLAGASVSYEQYFGPGTRLTVT.